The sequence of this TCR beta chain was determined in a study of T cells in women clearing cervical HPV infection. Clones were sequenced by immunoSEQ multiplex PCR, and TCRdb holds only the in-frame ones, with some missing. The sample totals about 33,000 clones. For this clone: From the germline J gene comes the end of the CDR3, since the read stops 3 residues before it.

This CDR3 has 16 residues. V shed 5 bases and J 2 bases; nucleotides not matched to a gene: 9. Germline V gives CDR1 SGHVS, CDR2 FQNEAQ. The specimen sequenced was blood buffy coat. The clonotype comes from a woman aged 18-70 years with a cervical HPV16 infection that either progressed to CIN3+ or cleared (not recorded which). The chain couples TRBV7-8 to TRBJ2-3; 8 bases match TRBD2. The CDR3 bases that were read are TGTGCCAGCAGCCCCTCCCGGGGGGGGATCACAGATACG. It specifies CASSPSRGGITDT. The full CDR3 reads CASSPSRGGITDTQYF.